This passage covers 30 T cell receptor beta chains from one sample sequenced in a study of response to subunit inactivated influenza vaccine (dated by TCRdb to 2017 to 2018). Receptors were amplified or captured by RT-PCR. Sequencing was performed on an Illumina HiSeq 2500. The public reads were run again by TCRdb, first through fastp at Q25 and then through MiXCR, and only productive beta chains were kept. Identical CDR3 proteins give one entry, which carries the most common genes and DNA. The sample includes hundreds of thousands of distinct CDR3 sequences, with 9% to 15% observed a single time. Of the sample, under 10% falls within the top ten clones. The sample was non-naive T cells sorted from PBMCs, taken 14 to 15 days before vaccination. What the cell subset or site label conveys for this sample: memory T cell fraction. These receptors were obtained from a man over 45 who received an inactivated influenza vaccine. Donor details come from another sample of the same person, matched by shared clones.

This clonotype was detected a few times. The chain combines TRBV3-1 with TRBJ2-6, with no clear D. Deletions cut 6 bases from V and 2 bases from J, with 11 bases between. The CDR3 consists of 15 residues. In germline, CDR1 is LGHDT, CDR2 YNNKEL (reference sequence). CDR3 nucleotide sequence: TGTGCCAGCAGGCTTTCAGAGGCTGGGGCCAACGTCCTGACTTTC. Translating gives CASRLSEAGANVLTF.

The chain couples TRBV20-1 to TRBJ2-1; 9 nucleotides agree with TRBD2. V dropped 0 bases and J dropped 2; count of bases not matched to a gene: 8. Germline V lookup: CDR1 DFQATT, CDR2 SNEGSKA (reference sequence). The CDR3 is made up of 17 amino acids. CDR3 protein: CSARDPIASGTYNEQFF. CDR3 sequence (DNA): TGCAGTGCTAGAGACCCGATTGCTAGCGGGACCTACAATGAGCAGTTCTTC.

The chain carries TRBV12-3 or TRBV12-4 and TRBJ2-7; D is undetermined. This CDR3 contains 14 residues. Trimming took 3 bases from V and 3 from J, leaving 12 bases between them. Here the CDR3 reads CASSLLLGRYEQYF. The DNA for the CDR3 is TGTGCCAGCAGTTTGCTGCTCGGCCGCTACGAGCAGTACTTC.

The chain employs TRBV10-3 and TRBJ1-5, with D hard to call. This CDR3 is 13 amino acids long. The V end was cut by 6 bases, the J end by 7 bases, with 13 bases between. CDR1 and CDR2 from the germline V gene are ENHRY and SYGVKD. The CDR3 nucleotides are TGTGCCATCAGCTCATTTAGGGAGCAGCCCCAGCATTTT. Translation: CAISSFREQPQHF.

V gene TRBV20-1 combines with J gene TRBJ2-1, with D perhaps being TRBD1 or TRBD2 (5 bases each). Trimming stripped 0 bases from V and 9 bases from J, with 12 bases between. The germline V gene has CDR1 DFQATT and CDR2 SNEGSKA (reference sequence). There are 13 residues in the CDR3. The CDR3 DNA follows: TGCAGTGCTAGAGATCCACGGGACGGTGAGCAGTTCTTC. It is translated as CSARDPRDGEQFF.

This clonotype was detected many times. The chain combines TRBV6-2 or TRBV6-3 with TRBJ1-5, with D possibly matching TRBD1 (5 bases). This CDR3 is built from 15 residues. Germline CDR1 MNHEY, CDR2 SVGEGT. Trimming shortened V by 6 bases and J by 6 bases, and 18 bases separated the two germline ends. The CDR3 DNA is TGTGCCAGCAGCCCATCGTCAGGGAGGCGTCAGCCCCAGCATTTT. This codes for CASSPSSGRRQPQHF.

This clonotype was seen more than once but under ten times. A read error may account for a junction end that differs from germline. The chain has TRBV6-2 or TRBV6-3 and TRBJ2-7; D may match TRBD1 or TRBD2 (5 bases each). The CDR3 length is 13 residues. Per germline, CDR1 MNHEY and CDR2 SVGEGT. CDR3 amino acids: CASGYGTYYEQYF. In nucleotides, the CDR3 is TGTGCCAGCGGTTATGGGACCTACTACGAGCAGTACTTC.

This clonotype was found a few times. This sequence joins TRBV5-1 and TRBJ2-1, with D hard to call. This CDR3 has 16 amino acids. The V end was cut by 6 bases, the J end by 0 bases, with 16 bases between. Germline loops: CDR1 SGHRS, CDR2 YFSETQ. CDR3 in DNA: TGCGCCAGCAATATTGGAAGTCTGAGCTCCTACAATGAGCAGTTCTTC. Translated, it gives CASNIGSLSSYNEQFF.

In the case of this clonotype: Likely a read error: the CDR3 ends without its conserved phenylalanine or tryptophan. The chain is built from TRBV9 and TRBJ2-1; 7 bases are a match to TRBD1. J lost 6 bases, V lost 0 bases, and 9 bases had no gene match. The CDR3 is 16 residues long. The germline gives CDR1 SGDLS, CDR2 YYNGEE. CDR3 bases: TGTGCCAGCAGCGTAGACCCTACAGGGGTAGGCAATGAGCAGTTCCTC. Translated, it gives CASSVDPTGVGNEQFL.

This clonotype was observed a few times. The J gene is TRBJ2-7, the V gene TRBV20-1; TRBD1 aligns across 7 bases. This CDR3 contains 14 residues. V lost 4 bases to trimming and J lost 5 bases; unmatched junction nucleotides: 11. From germline, CDR1 is DFQATT and CDR2 SNEGSKA (reference sequence). The CDR3 region has the DNA TGCAGTGCTAACCGACTACAGGGGTTCAACGAGCAGTACTTC. Amino acids: CSANRLQGFNEQYF.

The CDR3 here is CSAGQGVAQPQHF. The CDR3 coding sequence is TGCAGTGCTGGACAGGGGGTGGCTCAGCCCCAGCATTTT. The chain joins TRBV20-1 to TRBJ1-5, with 10 nucleotides matching TRBD1. V shed 5 bases and J 6 bases; nucleotides not matched to a gene: 4. The CDR3 contains 13 residues. Germline CDR1 is DFQATT and CDR2 is SNEGSKA (reference sequence).

The chain employs TRBV18 and TRBJ2-7; no reliable D call. Trimming took off 1 base at V and 2 bases at J, with 9 bases between the two ends. Germline V lookup: CDR1 KGHSH, CDR2 LQKENI. The CDR3 consists of 14 residues. CDR3: CASSPQVGTYEQYF. CDR3 sequence (DNA): TGTGCCAGCTCACCACAGGTAGGAACCTACGAGCAGTACTTC. Filled out from reference TRBV18 and TRBJ2-7, the complete variable domain reads NAGVMQNPRHLVRRRGQEARLRCSPMKGHSHVYWYRQLPEEGLKFMVYLQKENIIDESGMPKERFSAEFPKEGPSILRIQQVVRGDSAAYFCASSPQVGTYEQYFGPGTRLTVT.

In its sample, this clonotype ranks as medium-sized. The chain has TRBV4-2 and TRBJ2-5; perhaps TRBD2 as D (5 bases). The CDR3 spans 16 residues. V lost 4 bases, J lost 2 bases, and 17 bases lay in between. Germline values: CDR1 LGHNA, CDR2 YNFKEQ. The CDR3 region is CASSPSSAAEQETQYF. The CDR3 nucleotides read TGTGCCAGCAGCCCCTCGAGCGCAGCGGAGCAAGAGACCCAGTACTTC.

The chain uses TRBV9 and TRBJ2-4; D is undetermined. Germline CDR1 SGDLS, CDR2 YYNGEE. Trimming cost V 5 bases and J 2 bases, with 14 bases left between them. The CDR3 is 15 amino acids. The CDR3 nucleotides are TGTGCCAGCAGTGTTGGGGTCACGACCAAAAACATTCAGTACTTC. This translates into CASSVGVTTKNIQYF. Looking up the rest from reference TRBV9 and TRBJ2-4 gives the full variable domain: DSGVTQTPKHLITATGQRVTLRCSPRSGDLSVYWYQQSLDQGLQFLIQYYNGEERAKGNILERFSAQQFPDLHSELNLSSLELGDSALYFCASSVGVTTKNIQYFGAGTRLSVL.

In its sample, this clonotype was seen a few times. This sequence joins TRBV7-2 and TRBJ1-4; unclear D gene. Germline V gene lookup returns CDR1 SGHTA and CDR2 FQGNSA. The CDR3 loop spans 14 amino acids. V shed 1 base and J shed 8 bases, with 11 bases lying between them. The CDR3: CASSLVGYGEKLFF. In DNA form, the CDR3 reads TGTGCCAGCAGCTTAGTTGGGTATGGGGAAAAACTGTTTTTT. The full variable domain, in which reference TRBV7-2 and TRBJ1-4 provide the parts outside the CDR3, is GAGVSQSPSNKVTEKGKDVELRCDPISGHTALYWYRQSLGQGLEFLIYFQGNSAPDKSGLPSDRFSAERTGGSVSTLTIQRTQQEDSAVYLCASSLVGYGEKLFFGSGTQLSVL.

This clonotype was seen repeatedly, ten times or more. The rearrangement joins TRBV30 to TRBJ2-6, with unresolved D. Trimming left V 3 bases short and J 1 base short, with 16 bases between. From germline, CDR1 is GTSNPN and CDR2 SVGIG (reference sequence). This CDR3 region has 17 residues. The CDR3 here is CAWSKSKGYSGANVLTF. CDR3 bases: TGTGCCTGGAGCAAAAGTAAGGGCTATTCTGGGGCCAACGTCCTGACTTTC.

In its sample, this clonotype was seen a few times. CDR3 DNA: TGCGCCAGCAGTGTCGGCGGGAGGCGAGGGGATACGCAGTATTTT. Translation: CASSVGGRRGDTQYF. The gene calls are TRBV5-1 and TRBJ2-3; 8 bases map to TRBD2. V shed 5 bases and J 6 bases; nucleotides not matched to a gene: 11. Germline values: CDR1 SGHRS, CDR2 YFSETQ. The CDR3 contains 15 residues.

A few counts support this clonotype. The chain has TRBV7-4 and TRBJ2-3; D is unresolved. Germline V CDR1 and CDR2: SGHVT, SQSDAQ. Trimming removed 2 bases at V and 4 bases at J, with 10 bases between. The CDR3 covers 14 residues. The CDR3 bases are TGTGCCAGCAGCTTAAGGATAGAACCAGATACGCAGTATTTT. Amino acids: CASSLRIEPDTQYF.

In this sample, this clonotype turned up a few times. The gene calls are TRBV15 and TRBJ2-3; TRBD2 matches 12 bases. Germline V gives CDR1 LNHNV, CDR2 YYDKDF (reference sequence). The CDR3 consists of 19 residues. With 0 bases clipped from V and 4 bases from J, the junction kept 11 bases outside the gene matches. This CDR3 reads CATSRDWTSGTMGADTQYF. DNA of the CDR3: TGTGCCACCAGCAGAGATTGGACTAGCGGGACCATGGGGGCAGATACGCAGTATTTT.

This clonotype turned up a few times. The chain combines TRBV4-1 with TRBJ2-7; 7 bases agree with TRBD1. J gave up 4 bases and V 1 base, and 7 bases lay outside the gene matches. CDR1 and CDR2 from the germline V gene are MGHRA and YSYEKL. This CDR3 has 15 residues. The CDR3 coding sequence is TGCGCCAGCAGCCAAGTGATGGCAGGGGGATACGAGCAGTACTTC. Translated, it gives CASSQVMAGGYEQYF.

The chain combines TRBV2 with TRBJ2-1; 8 bases fit TRBD2. After removal of 8 bases from V and 1 base from J, the junction contained 10 bases not matched to a gene. CDR3 length: 16 amino acids. The germline CDR1 and CDR2 sequences are SNHLY and FYNNEI. CDR3 bases: TGTGCCAGCGCCGATAAGCGGGGGTTTTCCTACAATGAGCAGTTCTTC. Translation: CASADKRGFSYNEQFF.

V usage is TRBV7-3 and J usage is TRBJ2-3; D is unresolved. The CDR3 covers 13 residues. CDR1 is SGHTA and CDR2 is FQGTGA in the germline V gene. With 5 bases removed from V and 1 base from J, the gap between germline ends came to 7 bases. The CDR3 protein is CASSTSRTDTQYF. The CDR3 nucleotides read TGTGCCAGCAGCACCTCACGCACAGATACGCAGTATTTT.

This clonotype was found many times. CDR3 region: CASSESGKGGQYF. The CDR3 region has the DNA TGTGCCAGCAGCGAAAGCGGAAAGGGGGGGCAGTATTTT. The chain links TRBV9 to TRBJ2-3; either TRBD1 or TRBD2 may supply D (6 bases each). This CDR3 is built from 13 residues. V lost 3 bases and J lost 11, with 16 bases in between. Per the germline V gene, CDR1 is SGDLS and CDR2 is YYNGEE.

In its sample, this clonotype was seen a few times. The chain links TRBV5-6 to TRBJ2-2, with unresolved D. The CDR3 is 15 residues long. Trimming took 2 bases from V and 1 from J, leaving 9 bases between them. Germline-derived CDR1 and CDR2 are SGHDT and YYEEEE. The CDR3 nucleotides read TGTGCCAGCAGCTTAGGACCCGTGAACACCGGGGAGCTGTTTTTT. It is translated as CASSLGPVNTGELFF. Filled out from reference TRBV5-6 and TRBJ2-2, the complete variable domain reads DAGVTQSPTHLIKTRGQQVTLRCSPKSGHDTVSWYQQALGQGPQFIFQYYEEEERQRGNFPDRFSGHQFPNYSSELNVNALLLGDSALYLCASSLGPVNTGELFFGEGSRLTVL.

This rearrangement joins TRBV5-1 to TRBJ1-1; possible D gene TRBD1, 5 bases. The length of the CDR3 is 14 residues. The V end lost 4 bases, the J end lost 4 bases, and 14 bases lay between the germline ends. Germline V gene lookup returns CDR1 SGHRS and CDR2 YFSETQ. The CDR3 loop reads CASSAGLRGTEAFF. DNA for the CDR3: TGCGCCAGCAGCGCGGGACTGCGGGGCACTGAAGCTTTCTTT.

CDR3 region: CSAEGDWVNEKLFF. The CDR3, as DNA: TGCAGTGCCGAAGGGGATTGGGTTAATGAAAAACTGTTTTTT. The rearrangement links TRBV20-1 to TRBJ1-4; maybe TRBD1 (5 bases). The CDR3 consists of 14 residues. With 6 bases removed from V and 4 bases from J, the gap between germline ends came to 15 bases. The germline gives CDR1 DFQATT, CDR2 SNEGSKA (reference sequence).

The gene calls are TRBV7-9 and TRBJ1-4; possible D gene TRBD1, 6 bases. The CDR3 has 15 residues. The ends were cut back, 1 base at V and 3 bases at J, with 9 bases in the middle. From germline, CDR1 is SEHNR and CDR2 FQNEAQ (reference sequence). CDR3 sequence: CASSLGGAANEKLFF. The CDR3, as DNA: TGTGCCAGCAGCTTAGGGGGGGCGGCTAATGAAAAACTGTTTTTT. Complete variable domain (other parts from reference TRBV7-9 and TRBJ1-4): DTGVSQNPRHKITKRGQNVTFRCDPISEHNRLYWYRQTLGQGPEFLTYFQNEAQLEKSRLLSDRFSAERPKGSFSTLEIQRTEQGDSAMYLCASSLGGAANEKLFFGSGTQLSVL.

The chain uses TRBV11-1 and TRBJ1-2; D is perhaps TRBD1 (5 bases). The CDR3 contains 18 residues. Germline assignment: CDR1 SGHAT and CDR2 FQDESV (reference sequence). V lost 1 base to trimming and J lost 4 bases, with 22 bases between them. The CDR3 bases are TGTGCCAGCAGCTTAGGGGGGTTGGCAATGCCACCTCCCTATGGCTACACCTTC. Amino acid sequence: CASSLGGLAMPPPYGYTF.

This clonotype was seen only a few times. V usage is TRBV20-1 and J usage is TRBJ2-5; 11 bases agree with TRBD1. The germline gives CDR1 DFQATT, CDR2 SNEGSKA (reference sequence). The CDR3 is 15 residues long. V lost 3 bases to trimming and J lost 0 bases; unmatched junction nucleotides: 3. The CDR3 region is CSASGTGGYQETQYF. The CDR3 bases are TGCAGTGCTAGTGGGACAGGGGGGTACCAAGAGACCCAGTACTTC.

This clonotype came up a few times. The chain recombines TRBV9 with TRBJ1-2, with D unresolved. The CDR3 contains 14 residues. Trimming took off 3 bases at V and 2 bases at J, with 11 bases between the two ends. The germline gives CDR1 SGDLS, CDR2 YYNGEE. Written as DNA, the CDR3 is TGTGCCAGCAGCGAGGTCGGTTCCAACTATGGCTACACCTTC. This translates into CASSEVGSNYGYTF.